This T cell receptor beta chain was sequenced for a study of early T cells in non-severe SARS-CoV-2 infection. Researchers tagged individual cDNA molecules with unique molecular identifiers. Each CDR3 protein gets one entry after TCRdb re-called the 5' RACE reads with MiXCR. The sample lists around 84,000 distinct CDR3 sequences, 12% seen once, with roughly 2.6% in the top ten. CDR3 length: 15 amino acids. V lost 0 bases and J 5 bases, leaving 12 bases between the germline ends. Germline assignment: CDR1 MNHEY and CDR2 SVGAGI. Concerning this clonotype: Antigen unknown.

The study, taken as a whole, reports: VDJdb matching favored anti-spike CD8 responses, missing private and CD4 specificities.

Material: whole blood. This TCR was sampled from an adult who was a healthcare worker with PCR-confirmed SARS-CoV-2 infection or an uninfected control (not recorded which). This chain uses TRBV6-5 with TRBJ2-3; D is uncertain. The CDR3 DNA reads TGTGCCAGCAGTTACTCCGACCCAATTGGAGATACGCAGTATTTT. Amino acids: CASSYSDPIGDTQYF.